This T cell receptor (beta chain) came from a study of radiotherapy plus CTLA-4 blockade in lung cancer. TCRdb keeps only in-frame clones here, not all; method: immunoSEQ multiplex PCR. The data show tens of thousands of clones, 72% seen once. The specimen was peripheral blood, collected from a patient treated with radiotherapy plus ipilimumab. This sequence was found in a human donor with non-small cell lung cancer who had stable disease on radiotherapy plus ipilimumab.

This chain's CDR3 is CASSSRQGAYEQYF. The CDR3 coding sequence is TGTGCCAGCAGCTCGAGACAGGGGGCTTACGAGCAGTACTTC. This chain joins TRBV7-2 and TRBJ2-7, with 10 bases identical to TRBD1. CDR1 is SGHTA, CDR2 FQGNSA, per germline. This CDR3 contains 14 residues. J gave up 4 bases and V 4 bases, and 4 bases lay outside the gene matches. Full variable domain (missing parts from reference TRBV7-2 and TRBJ2-7): GAGVSQSPSNKVTEKGKDVELRCDPISGHTALYWYRQSLGQGLEFLIYFQGNSAPDKSGLPSDRFSAERTGGSVSTLTIQRTQQEDSAVYLCASSSRQGAYEQYFGPGTRLTVT.